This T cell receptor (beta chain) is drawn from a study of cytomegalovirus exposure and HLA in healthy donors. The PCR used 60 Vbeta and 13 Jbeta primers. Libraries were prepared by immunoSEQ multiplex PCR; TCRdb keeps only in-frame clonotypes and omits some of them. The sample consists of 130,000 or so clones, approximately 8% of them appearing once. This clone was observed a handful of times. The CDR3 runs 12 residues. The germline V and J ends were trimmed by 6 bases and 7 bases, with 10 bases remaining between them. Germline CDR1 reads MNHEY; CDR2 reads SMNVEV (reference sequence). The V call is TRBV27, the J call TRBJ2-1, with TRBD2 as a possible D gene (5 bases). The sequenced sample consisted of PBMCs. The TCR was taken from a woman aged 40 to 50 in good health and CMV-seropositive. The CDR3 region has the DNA TGTGCCAGCAGCGCTCGAGGGAATGAGCAGTTCTTC. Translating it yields CASSARGNEQFF.